The sequence of this T cell receptor beta chain was determined in a study of blood T cell repertoires in COVID-19. Overall study context: Acute and convalescent COVID-19 samples came from the United States, Italy and Spain. The analysed material was cDNA or gDNA that came from T cells, B-cell-depleted T cells, or PBMCs.

In the original workflow: By means of reference gene primer amplification, nucleated cell counts were estimated. TCRdb keeps only in-frame clones here, not all; method: immunoSEQ multiplex PCR. That table supplies the V and J calls and clone size; D and trimming were determined from the DNA. Among approximately 88,000 clones listed, roughly 80% were seen once. The CDR3 covers 16 residues. Germline V gene sequence: CDR1 SEHNR, CDR2 FQNEAQ (reference sequence). Between the trimmed V and J ends, which lost 3 bases and 0 bases, there was a span of 12 bases. Sequences were obtained from peripheral blood. The chain links TRBV7-9 to TRBJ2-1; D is perhaps TRBD1 (6 bases). This TCR was recovered from a woman of 80 years or more with acute or convalescent COVID-19. CDR3 coding DNA: TGTGCCAGCAGCTTTGGCACAGGGAGCTCCTACAATGAGCAGTTCTTC. Translating it yields CASSFGTGSSYNEQFF.